This T cell receptor beta chain was observed in a study of blood T cell repertoires in COVID-19. Looking at the study overall: The samples span acute and convalescent COVID-19 from the United States, Italy and Spain. PBMCs, B-cell-depleted T cells, or T cells provided the cDNA or gDNA that made up the material.

How the authors handled the data: Reference gene primer amplification gave nucleated cell count estimates. Using immunoSEQ multiplex PCR, the repertoire was profiled, and TCRdb retains in-frame clones only, with some absent. V and J calls and clone size are given by that table; D and trimming were obtained from the DNA. The sample yields around 180,000 clones, 88% seen once. CDR1 and CDR2 (germline): SGHDT, YYEEEE. Between the trimmed V and J ends, which lost 4 bases and 7 bases, there was a span of 14 bases. This CDR3 has 14 amino acids. This clonotype was obtained from a man between 60 and 75 years old with acute or convalescent COVID-19. The sequenced sample was peripheral blood. The chain combines TRBV5-6 with TRBJ2-2; weak D call: TRBD2 (6 bases). CDR3 DNA sequence: TGTGCCAGCAGCCCCGGGACTGGGAGCGGGGAGCTGTTTTTT. Translating gives CASSPGTGSGELFF. Looking up the rest from reference TRBV5-6 and TRBJ2-2 gives the full variable domain: DAGVTQSPTHLIKTRGQQVTLRCSPKSGHDTVSWYQQALGQGPQFIFQYYEEEERQRGNFPDRFSGHQFPNYSSELNVNALLLGDSALYLCASSPGTGSGELFFGEGSRLTVL.